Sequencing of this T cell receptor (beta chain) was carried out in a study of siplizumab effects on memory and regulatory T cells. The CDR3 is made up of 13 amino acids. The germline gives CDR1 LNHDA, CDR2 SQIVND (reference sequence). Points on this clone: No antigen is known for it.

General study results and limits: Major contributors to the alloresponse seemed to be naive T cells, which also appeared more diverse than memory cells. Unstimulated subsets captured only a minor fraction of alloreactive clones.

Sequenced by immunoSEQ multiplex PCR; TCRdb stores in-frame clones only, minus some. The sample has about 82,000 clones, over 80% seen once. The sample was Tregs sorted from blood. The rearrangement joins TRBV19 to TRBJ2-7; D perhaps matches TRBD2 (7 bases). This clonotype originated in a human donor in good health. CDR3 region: CATCCGGYYEQYF. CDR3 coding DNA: TGTGCTACATGTTGCGGGGGCTACTACGAGCAGTACTTC.